These 9 T cell receptor beta chains share one sample of origin, sequenced in a study of CD8 T cells in ankylosing spondylitis (dated 2017 in TCRdb). Library method: 5' RACE. Sequenced using an Illumina HiSeq 2500. In TCRdb, the public reads were trimmed at Q25 with fastp and aligned with MiXCR, with productive beta chains retained. CDR3 protein duplicates are merged, each entry listing the most common genes and DNA. The sample data list roughly 230,000 distinct CDR3 sequences, and roughly a tenth of these were observed just once. The ten largest clones capture 2% to 3% of the sample. Sample: blood, either unsorted or a sorted T cell fraction (not recorded which). Every receptor here comes from a male donor with ankylosing spondylitis or in good health (not recorded which).

This clonotype was counted at least ten times. The chain carries TRBV3-1 and TRBJ2-3; D assignment may be TRBD1 or TRBD2 (5 bases each). Germline V gives CDR1 LGHDT, CDR2 YNNKEL (reference sequence). The CDR3 has 15 residues. V was trimmed by 1 base and J by 3 bases, leaving 11 bases between them. CDR3 region: CASSQARGMTDTQYF. The CDR3, as DNA: TGTGCCAGCAGCCAAGCGAGGGGAATGACAGATACGCAGTATTTT.

The chain recombines TRBV5-6 with TRBJ2-7, with 12 bases that match TRBD1. The CDR3 is made up of 19 amino acids. Trimming at V came to 4 bases and at J to 4 bases, leaving 18 bases not matched to a gene. CDR1 is SGHDT, CDR2 YYEEEE, per germline. CDR3 in amino acids: CASSLVMNPGTGGGYEQYF. DNA of the CDR3: TGTGCCAGCAGCCTAGTGATGAACCCCGGGACAGGGGGCGGATACGAGCAGTACTTC.

This clonotype has ten or more counts. The chain employs TRBV9 and TRBJ2-1; D tentatively fits TRBD1 or TRBD2 (6 bases each). CDR1 and CDR2 from the germline V gene are SGDLS and YYNGEE. V was pared by 0 bases and J by 5 bases, with 9 bases between. There are 14 residues in the CDR3. CDR3 sequence: CASSVGGANNEQFF. The CDR3 region has the DNA TGTGCCAGCAGCGTAGGGGGGGCTAACAATGAGCAGTTCTTC.

This clonotype was seen a few times. The chain uses TRBV11-2 and TRBJ2-3; D remains ambiguous. The CDR3 extends over 14 amino acids. V shed 5 bases and J shed 0 bases, with 9 bases lying between them. Germline CDR1 SGHAT, CDR2 FQNNGV. The DNA for the CDR3 is TGTGCCAGCAGCGGTCGGTACAGCACAGATACGCAGTATTTT. Its protein is CASSGRYSTDTQYF.

This clonotype was seen at least ten times. This chain connects TRBV12-3 or TRBV12-4 to TRBJ1-1; TRBD1 is a possible D gene (5 bases). The CDR3 contains 13 residues. Trimming shortened V by 3 bases and J by 6 bases, and 11 bases separated the two germline ends. CDR3 sequence (DNA): TGTGCCAGCAGTTTCGGGCAGGGCGCTGAAGCTTTCTTT. The encoded protein is CASSFGQGAEAFF.

This clonotype has ten or more counts. V gene TRBV3-1 combines with J gene TRBJ2-7; no clear D. The CDR3 covers 14 residues. V lost 0 bases to trimming and J lost 4 bases, with 10 bases between them. Germline V lookup: CDR1 LGHDT, CDR2 YNNKEL (reference sequence). The CDR3 nucleotides are TGTGCCAGCAGCCAAGATTCTAAGTGGTACGAGCAGTACTTC. Its translation is CASSQDSKWYEQYF.

This clonotype was detected many times. The chain combines TRBV4-2 with TRBJ1-1; D call uncertain. V shed 1 base and J shed 0 bases, with 6 bases lying between them. The CDR3 consists of 14 residues. Germline loops: CDR1 LGHNA, CDR2 YNFKEQ. DNA for the CDR3: TGTGCCAGCAGCCAAGTGGGGATGAACACTGAAGCTTTCTTT. Its protein is CASSQVGMNTEAFF.

This clonotype was counted at least ten times. The V and J genes are TRBV12-3 or TRBV12-4 and TRBJ2-3; maybe TRBD2 (5 bases). The CDR3 loop spans 16 amino acids. V lost 5 bases, J lost 2 bases, and 17 bases lay in between. The CDR3 is CASSRTGSRITDTQYF. CDR3 DNA: TGTGCCAGCAGTCGGACTGGCTCCCGAATCACAGATACGCAGTATTTT.

This clonotype was recorded many times. The gene calls are TRBV12-3 or TRBV12-4 and TRBJ2-2; weak D call: TRBD1 (5 bases). The CDR3 spans 12 residues. The ends were cut back, 11 bases at V and 5 bases at J, with 12 bases in the middle. CDR3 sequence: CADAKGTGELFF. CDR3 DNA sequence: TGTGCCGACGCTAAGGGGACCGGGGAGCTGTTTTTT.